This entry concerns a single TCR beta chain. Its antigen remains unknown. Profiling relied on immunoSEQ multiplex PCR, and the TCRdb table lists in-frame clones only, not all of them. The profile covers some 86,000 clones, with roughly 88% appearing a single time and over 3% taken by the ten largest. The entry originates in a study of OX40 agonist ivuxolimab in advanced cancers. Broader study findings: Expanded clones were, on average, more numerous in CD8+ T cells than in CD4+. CD4+ and CD8+ blood T cells expanded clonally by week 6 at 0.1 to 3.0 mg/kg. Low clonal expansion, among the lowest seen, marked partial responders at 0.1-3.0 mg/kg.

The trim removed 4 bases at V and 4 bases at J, leaving 3 bases unmatched. The length of the CDR3 is 15 residues. CDR1 is MGHRA and CDR2 is YSYEKL in the germline V gene. The investigators sampled blood at baseline, at cycle 4 day 1, and at cycle 7 day 1. The sample consisted of CD4+ or CD8+ T cells sorted from blood, taken in a trial of the OX40 agonist ivuxolimab. This chain links TRBV4-1 with TRBJ2-7, with TRBD2 matching 14 bases. This clonotype was sampled from an adult with an advanced solid tumor such as melanoma, head and neck, liver or kidney cancer. The CDR3 loop reads CASSLGTSGSYEQYF. In DNA, the CDR3 is TGCGCCAGCAGCCTGGGGACTAGCGGGAGTTACGAGCAGTACTTC.